This T cell receptor (beta chain) was captured in a study of quantifying T cell responses using KT2 cells. Study-wide context: RNA was reverse transcribed with TCR alpha and beta constant-region primers. The T4 ligation step was estimated to exceed 8% efficiency under optimum conditions. A predetermined fluorescence threshold ended the second PCR, run as a qPCR.

KT2, a clone with a known TCR, was spiked into unfractionated PBMC. The germline gives CDR1 MGHRA, CDR2 YSYEKL. This CDR3 comprises 16 residues. The V end was cut by 1 base, the J end by 1 base, with 13 bases between. Each cDNA got a UMI-containing oligo ligated at its 3' end. An equimolar mix of RC1.1 and RC1.2 primed the beta chain across TRBC1 and TRBC2. TCRdb reprocessed the UMI-ligation and nested PCR reads with MiXCR, giving one entry per CDR3 protein. Of 40,000 to 50,000 distinct CDR3 sequences detected, approximately 15% appear once; the ten largest clones hold 43%. This clonotype was seen more than once but under ten times.

This receptor was identified in a human donor. This chain joins TRBV4-1 and TRBJ1-1; D gene uncertain. Sequencing input: PBMCs spiked with cells of the T cell clone KT2. The CDR3 DNA is TGCGCCAGCAGCCAAGTTGGTCGATCAGGGAACACTGAAGCTTTCTTT. Translated: CASSQVGRSGNTEAFF.